This T cell receptor beta chain was documented in a study of T cell repertoires in cytomegalovirus infection. Study details: CMV epitopes in the study were HLA-C-restricted (recently identified) and HLA-B-restricted (well studied). Matching HLA type and CMV infection were both indicated by public TCR beta signatures. Broader study findings: The ex vivo response was dominated by HLA-C-restricted CMV-specific TCR beta clonotypes. Cumulative public TCR beta family frequency identified CMV carriers with the relevant HLA.

In the case of this clonotype: The antigen is not known.

The germline gives CDR1 MNHNS, CDR2 SASEGT. The V gene lost 5 bases and the J gene lost 5 bases, with 11 bases spanning the gap. CDR3 length: 13 residues. TCRdb reprocessed the reads via MiXCR and lists one record per CDR3 protein. This table has 600,000 to 700,000 distinct CDR3 sequences, 33% appearing once. V gene TRBV6-1 combines with J gene TRBJ2-3, with D uncertain. Sequencing was performed on cultured PBMCs, taken from culture after CMV antigen stimulation. This clonotype was sampled from a human donor in good health (CMV status not recorded). Some clones in this sample may be carry-over from other donors' samples. The CDR3 protein is CASSRSDQDTQYF. The CDR3 region has the DNA TGTGCCAGCAGTCGTTCTGATCAAGATACGCAGTATTTT.